This T cell receptor beta chain comes out of a study of T cell responses to AZD1222 COVID-19 vaccine. Findings and caveats of the study: Following two doses of AZD1222, Spike-specific TCR breadth and depth rose. Among spike-specific TCRs, nearly half reportedly target unmutated variant regions.

Repertoires were generated with immunoSEQ multiplex PCR, while TCRdb's copy carries only in-frame clones and drops some. The table shows approximately 100,000 clones, with over 85% occurring only once. V gave up 1 base and J gave up 0 bases, with 7 bases separating them. The CDR3 covers 15 residues. In germline, CDR1 is LGHNA, CDR2 YSLEER. Concerning this clone: Antigen specificity is unknown.

The material sequenced was peripheral blood, taken on day 0 of MenACWY control vaccination. This sequence joins TRBV4-3 and TRBJ1-3; tentatively, D is TRBD1 (5 bases). This sequence originates from an adult in good health. Written as DNA, the CDR3 is TGCGCCAGCAGCCAAGGGGACCTCTCTGGAAACACCATATATTTT. Its translation: CASSQGDLSGNTIYF.